This passage covers 21 T cell receptor beta chains from one sample sequenced in a study of T cell responses to AZD1222 COVID-19 vaccine. The protocol was immunoSEQ multiplex PCR, while the TCRdb copy is restricted to in-frame clones and leaves out a portion. The sample records around 180,000 clones, about nine tenths being singletons. This material consisted of peripheral blood, taken on day 0 of AZD1222 vaccination. All receptors derive from an adult in good health.

This chain joins TRBV5-4 and TRBJ1-2, with a weak D call TRBD1 (6 bases). Germline CDR1 SGHNT, CDR2 YYREEE (reference sequence). This CDR3 spans 13 amino acids. Trimming shortened V by 3 bases and J by 7 bases, and 13 bases separated the two germline ends. Written as DNA, the CDR3 is TGTGCCAGCAGCTGGGACACTATGGGTGGCTACACCTTC. It specifies CASSWDTMGGYTF.

This clone was detected once. CDR3 protein: CASSLEAGGRPQHF. Written as DNA, the CDR3 is TGCGCCAGCAGCTTGGAGGCTGGTGGGCGGCCCCAGCATTTT. The chain is built from TRBV5-1 and TRBJ1-5; D remains unclear. Trimming shortened V by 0 bases and J by 9 bases, and 13 bases separated the two germline ends. CDR3 size: 14 residues. CDR1 is SGHRS and CDR2 is YFSETQ in the germline V gene.

The chain carries TRBV9 and TRBJ2-1; 7 nucleotides line up with TRBD2. V trimming: 4 bases; J trimming: 4 bases; junction bases outside the gene matches: 8. The CDR3 is made up of 15 amino acids. Per germline, CDR1 SGDLS and CDR2 YYNGEE. CDR3 in amino acids: CASSPSLAEYNEQFF. Here the CDR3 DNA reads TGTGCCAGCAGCCCGAGCCTAGCGGAATACAATGAGCAGTTCTTC.

This chain uses TRBV6-5 with TRBJ2-7; maybe TRBD2 (5 bases). The CDR3 extends over 15 amino acids. V gave up 2 bases and J gave up 1 base, with 12 bases separating them. Germline CDR1 MNHEY, CDR2 SVGAGI. The CDR3 DNA sequence: TGTGCCAGCAGTTACGTTCGGGGTATGTCCTACGAGCAGTACTTC. This encodes CASSYVRGMSYEQYF.

The chain is built from TRBV7-9 and TRBJ1-6, with D unclear. Germline CDR1 SEHNR, CDR2 FQNEAQ (reference sequence). CDR3 length: 18 residues. The V gene lost 1 base and the J gene lost 0 bases, with 13 bases spanning the gap. DNA for the CDR3: TGTGCCAGCAGCTTAGGGACTCGGTCCAGCTCCTATAATTCACCCCTCCACTTT. Protein: CASSLGTRSSSYNSPLHF.

CDR3 DNA sequence: TGTGCCAGCAGCCCGGTCCTACAACCTACAAACACTGAAGCTTTCTTT. It specifies CASSPVLQPTNTEAFF. J is TRBJ1-1 and V is TRBV7-9; D is unclear. V lost 5 bases to trimming and J lost 2 bases, with 18 bases between them. CDR1 and CDR2 from the germline V gene are SEHNR and FQNEAQ (reference sequence). The CDR3 is made up of 16 amino acids.

The rearrangement uses TRBV27 and TRBJ2-7; 8 bases are a match to TRBD2. The CDR3 is made up of 13 amino acids. J gave up 7 bases and V 4 bases, and 6 bases lay outside the gene matches. Germline V gene sequence: CDR1 MNHEY, CDR2 SMNVEV (reference sequence). DNA of the CDR3: TGTGCCAGCAGTTGGGGACTAGAGCGGGAGCAGTACTTC. Encoded protein: CASSWGLEREQYF.

The genes are TRBV29-1 and TRBJ2-3; D may match TRBD1 or TRBD2 (5 bases each). The CDR3 extends over 16 amino acids. The V and J ends lost 5 bases and 4 bases respectively, with 22 bases between them. Germline V gene data show CDR1 as SQVTM and CDR2 as ANQGSEA. CDR3 in amino acids: CSVKAPGTPGADTQYF. CDR3 in DNA: TGCAGCGTTAAGGCCCCCGGGACCCCCGGGGCAGATACGCAGTATTTT.

The sample holds one count of this clone. This chain links TRBV25-1 with TRBJ1-4, with a possible D match to TRBD1 (5 bases). The CDR3 is 16 amino acids. Looked up from germline, CDR1 is MGHDK and CDR2 is SYGVNS. Trimming removed 10 bases from V and 0 bases from J, with 18 bases in between. The CDR3 DNA follows: TGTGCCATACCCGGCGGGGGTACTGCAACTAATGAAAAACTGTTTTTT. The encoded protein is CAIPGGGTATNEKLFF.

This chain joins TRBV28 and TRBJ2-1; 10 positions agree with TRBD2. The ends lost 6 bases at V and 3 bases at J; junction bases unmatched: 8. This CDR3 region has 16 residues. CDR1 is MDHEN, CDR2 SYDVKM, per germline. The DNA for the CDR3 is TGTGCCAGCAGGCCCTGGAGCGGGAGGGGCTACAATGAGCAGTTCTTC. Translated, it gives CASRPWSGRGYNEQFF.

This CDR3 is CASTSTGNVVGELFF. CDR3 DNA: TGTGCCAGCACCTCAACAGGGAATGTCGTCGGGGAGCTGTTTTTT. The chain joins TRBV7-9 to TRBJ2-2; D is possibly TRBD1 (6 bases). Germline assignment: CDR1 SEHNR and CDR2 FQNEAQ (reference sequence). Trimming pared 7 bases from V and 7 bases from J, leaving 19 bases between. The CDR3 length is 15 residues.

The J gene is TRBJ1-2, the V gene TRBV12-3 or TRBV12-4; 9 bases agree with TRBD1. This CDR3 contains 11 residues. The ends lost 6 bases at V and 11 bases at J; junction bases unmatched: 4. The DNA for the CDR3 is TGTGCCAGCAGGGACAGGGGATCGTACACCTTC. It is translated as CASRDRGSYTF.

The chain joins TRBV6-5 to TRBJ2-2; tentatively, D is TRBD2 (6 bases). The CDR3 covers 14 residues. Per the germline V gene, CDR1 is MNHEY and CDR2 is SVGAGI. Trimming pared 7 bases from V and 3 bases from J, leaving 12 bases between. CDR3 bases: TGTGCCAGCATCCGGGAGACCTACACCGGGGAGCTGTTTTTT. It translates to CASIRETYTGELFF.

V and J are TRBV7-9 and TRBJ2-7, with D possibly TRBD2 on 5 matching bases. CDR1 is SEHNR, CDR2 FQNEAQ, per germline (reference sequence). Trimming removed 2 bases at V and 7 bases at J, with 15 bases between. The CDR3 totals 14 residues. CDR3: CASSLQLPRGEQYF. The CDR3 DNA reads TGTGCCAGCAGCTTACAACTCCCTCGAGGGGAGCAGTACTTC.

The chain links TRBV28 to TRBJ2-7; maybe TRBD1 (5 bases). Germline assignment: CDR1 MDHEN and CDR2 SYDVKM. The CDR3 is 12 amino acids. Trimming removed 6 bases from V and 7 bases from J, with 13 bases in between. Here the CDR3 DNA reads TGTGCCAGCAGAGGTCAACCAGGGGAGCAGTACTTC. This encodes CASRGQPGEQYF.

This chain's CDR3 is CAINSDILNTEAFF. DNA for the CDR3: TGTGCCATCAACTCGGACATTTTGAACACTGAAGCTTTCTTT. The genes are TRBV10-3 and TRBJ1-1; D is possibly TRBD1 (5 bases). Per germline, CDR1 ENHRY and CDR2 SYGVKD. Trimming removed 7 bases from V and 0 bases from J, with 12 bases in between. This CDR3 is 14 amino acids long.

The V and J genes are TRBV5-1 and TRBJ2-2; D is tentatively TRBD1 or TRBD2 (5 bases each). The germline V gene encodes CDR1 SGHRS and CDR2 YFSETQ. This CDR3 is built from 16 residues. Between the trimmed V and J ends, which lost 1 base and 1 base, there was a span of 11 bases. CDR3 sequence (DNA): TGCGCCAGCAGCTTGTGGGGGACGGAGAACACCGGGGAGCTGTTTTTT. The encoded protein is CASSLWGTENTGELFF.

The chain employs TRBV4-1 and TRBJ2-7; 7 positions agree with TRBD2. Germline V gives CDR1 MGHRA, CDR2 YSYEKL. The CDR3 totals 18 residues. Trimming at V came to 4 bases and at J to 0 bases, leaving 15 bases not matched to a gene. Here the CDR3 DNA reads TGCGCCAGCAGCCCACTAACCTTTAGCGGGCCCGGCTCCTACGAGCAGTACTTC. It specifies CASSPLTFSGPGSYEQYF.

This clone was seen only once. The J gene is TRBJ2-5, the V gene TRBV19, with D possibly TRBD2 on 6 matching bases. CDR1 and CDR2 from the germline V gene are LNHDA and SQIVND (reference sequence). Trimming took off 8 bases at V and 1 base at J, with 23 bases between the two ends. This CDR3 is built from 17 residues. The CDR3 reads CASSSRETAFGQETQYF. CDR3 DNA sequence: TGTGCCAGTTCGAGTCGGGAGACGGCGTTTGGCCAAGAGACCCAGTACTTC.

The gene calls are TRBV3-1 (or the pseudogene TRBV3-2) and TRBJ1-4, with D possibly being TRBD1 (6 bases). The ends were cut back, 3 bases at V and 4 bases at J, with 9 bases in the middle. Germline V gene lookup returns CDR1 LGHDT and CDR2 YNNKEL (reference sequence). This CDR3 has 14 residues. The DNA for the CDR3 is TGTGCCAGCAGCCATGGACAGCTTAATGAAAAACTGTTTTTT. Translation: CASSHGQLNEKLFF.

The chain is built from TRBV7-7 and TRBJ2-2, with TRBD2 identical over 9 bases. V shed 5 bases and J 4 bases; nucleotides not matched to a gene: 2. Germline V gene sequence: CDR1 SSHAT, CDR2 FNYEAQ (reference sequence). The CDR3 is made up of 14 amino acids. The CDR3 region is CASSRSGGTGELFF. The CDR3 nucleotides read TGTGCCAGCAGCCGTAGCGGGGGCACCGGGGAGCTGTTTTTT.